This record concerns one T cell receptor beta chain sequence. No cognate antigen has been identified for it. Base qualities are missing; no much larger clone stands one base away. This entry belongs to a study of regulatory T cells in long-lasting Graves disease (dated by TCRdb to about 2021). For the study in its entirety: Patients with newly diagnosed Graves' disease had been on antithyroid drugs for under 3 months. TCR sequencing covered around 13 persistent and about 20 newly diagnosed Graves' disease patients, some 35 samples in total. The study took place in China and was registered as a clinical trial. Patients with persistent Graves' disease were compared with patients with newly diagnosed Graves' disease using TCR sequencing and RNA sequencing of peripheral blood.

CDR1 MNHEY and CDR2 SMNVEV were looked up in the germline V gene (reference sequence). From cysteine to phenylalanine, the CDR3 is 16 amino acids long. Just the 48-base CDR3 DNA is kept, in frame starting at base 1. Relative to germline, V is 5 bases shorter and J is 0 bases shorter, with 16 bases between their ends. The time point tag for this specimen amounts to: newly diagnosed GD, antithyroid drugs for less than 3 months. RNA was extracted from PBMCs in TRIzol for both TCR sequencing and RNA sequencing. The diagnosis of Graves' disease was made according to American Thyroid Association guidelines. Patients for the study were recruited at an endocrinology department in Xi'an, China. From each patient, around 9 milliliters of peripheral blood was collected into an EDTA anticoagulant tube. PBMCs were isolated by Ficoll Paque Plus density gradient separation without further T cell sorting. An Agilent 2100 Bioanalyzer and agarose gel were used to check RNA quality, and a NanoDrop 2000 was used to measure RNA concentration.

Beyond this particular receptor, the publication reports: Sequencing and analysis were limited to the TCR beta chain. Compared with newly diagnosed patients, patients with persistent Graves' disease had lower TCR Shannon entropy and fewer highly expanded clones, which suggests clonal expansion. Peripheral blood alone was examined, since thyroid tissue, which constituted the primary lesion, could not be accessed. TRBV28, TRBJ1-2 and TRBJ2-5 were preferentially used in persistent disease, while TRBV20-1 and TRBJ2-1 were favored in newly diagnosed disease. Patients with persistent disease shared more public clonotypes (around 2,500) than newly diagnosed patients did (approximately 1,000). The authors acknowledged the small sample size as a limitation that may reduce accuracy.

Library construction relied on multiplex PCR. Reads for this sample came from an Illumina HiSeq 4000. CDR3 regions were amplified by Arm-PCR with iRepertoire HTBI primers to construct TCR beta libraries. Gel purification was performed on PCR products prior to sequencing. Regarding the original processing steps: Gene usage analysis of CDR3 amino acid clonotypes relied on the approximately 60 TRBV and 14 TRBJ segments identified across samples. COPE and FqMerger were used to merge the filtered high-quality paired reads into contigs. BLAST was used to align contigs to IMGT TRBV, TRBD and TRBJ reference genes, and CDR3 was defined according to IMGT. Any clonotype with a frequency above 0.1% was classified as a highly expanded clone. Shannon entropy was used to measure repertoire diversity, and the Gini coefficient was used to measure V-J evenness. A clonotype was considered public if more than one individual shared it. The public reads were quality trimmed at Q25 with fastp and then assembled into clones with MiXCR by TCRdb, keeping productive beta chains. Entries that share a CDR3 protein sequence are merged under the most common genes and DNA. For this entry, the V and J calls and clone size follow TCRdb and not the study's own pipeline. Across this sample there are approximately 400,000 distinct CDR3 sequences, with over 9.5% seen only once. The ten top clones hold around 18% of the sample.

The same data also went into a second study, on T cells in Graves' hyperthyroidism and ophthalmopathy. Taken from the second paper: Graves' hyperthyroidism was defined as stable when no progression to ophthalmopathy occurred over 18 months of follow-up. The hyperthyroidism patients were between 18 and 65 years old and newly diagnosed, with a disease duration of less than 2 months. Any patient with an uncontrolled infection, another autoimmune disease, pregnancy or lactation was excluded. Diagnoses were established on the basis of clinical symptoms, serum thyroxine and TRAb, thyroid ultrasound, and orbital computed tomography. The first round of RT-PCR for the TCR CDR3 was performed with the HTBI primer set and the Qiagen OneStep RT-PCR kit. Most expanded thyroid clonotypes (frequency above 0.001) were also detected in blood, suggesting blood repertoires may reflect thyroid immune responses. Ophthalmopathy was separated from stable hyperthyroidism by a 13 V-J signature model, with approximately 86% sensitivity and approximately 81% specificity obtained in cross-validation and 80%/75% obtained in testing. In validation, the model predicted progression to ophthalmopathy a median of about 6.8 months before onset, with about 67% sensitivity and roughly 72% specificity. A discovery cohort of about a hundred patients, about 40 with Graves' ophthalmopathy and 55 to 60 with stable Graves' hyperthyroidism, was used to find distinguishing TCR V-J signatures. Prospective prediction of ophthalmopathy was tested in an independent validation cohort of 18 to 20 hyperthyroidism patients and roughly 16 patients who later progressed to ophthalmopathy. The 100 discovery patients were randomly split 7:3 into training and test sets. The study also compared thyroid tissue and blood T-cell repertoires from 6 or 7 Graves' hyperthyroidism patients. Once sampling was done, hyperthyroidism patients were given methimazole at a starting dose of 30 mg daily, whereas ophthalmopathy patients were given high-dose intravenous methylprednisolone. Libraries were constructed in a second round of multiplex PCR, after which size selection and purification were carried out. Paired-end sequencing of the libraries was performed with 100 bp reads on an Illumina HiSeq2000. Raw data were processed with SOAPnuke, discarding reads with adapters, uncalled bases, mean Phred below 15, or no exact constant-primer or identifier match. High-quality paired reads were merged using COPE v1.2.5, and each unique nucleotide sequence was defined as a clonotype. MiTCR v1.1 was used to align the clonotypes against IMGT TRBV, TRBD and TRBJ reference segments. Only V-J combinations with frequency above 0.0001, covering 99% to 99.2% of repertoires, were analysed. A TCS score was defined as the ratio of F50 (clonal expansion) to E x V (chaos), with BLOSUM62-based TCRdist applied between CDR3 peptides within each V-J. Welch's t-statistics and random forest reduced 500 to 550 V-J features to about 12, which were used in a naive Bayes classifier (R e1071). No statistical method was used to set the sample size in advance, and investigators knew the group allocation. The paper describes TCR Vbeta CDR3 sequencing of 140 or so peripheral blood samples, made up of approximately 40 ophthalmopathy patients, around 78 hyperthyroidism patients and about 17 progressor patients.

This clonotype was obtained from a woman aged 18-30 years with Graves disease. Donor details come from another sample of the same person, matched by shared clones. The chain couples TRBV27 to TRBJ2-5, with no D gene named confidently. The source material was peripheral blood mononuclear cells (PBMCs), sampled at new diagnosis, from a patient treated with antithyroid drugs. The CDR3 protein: CASSNDSSLHQETQYF. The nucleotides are TGTGCCAGCAGTAATGATAGCTCCCTACACCAAGAGACCCAGTACTTC.